Listed here are 24 T cell receptor beta chains from one sample, sequenced in a study of cytomegalovirus exposure and HLA in healthy donors. The PCR contained 60 Vbeta and 13 Jbeta primers. Only in-frame clones appear in the TCRdb table, and some are missing; sequencing was by immunoSEQ multiplex PCR. The profile shows fewer than 180,000 clones, approximately 79% of them singletons. Sequencing input: PBMCs. The receptors stem from a middle-aged man in good health and CMV-seropositive.

The V gene is TRBV2, the J gene TRBJ1-3; 8 bases align to TRBD1. Per germline, CDR1 SNHLY and CDR2 FYNNEI. V lost 6 bases and J lost 4; bases outside the gene matches: 17. The CDR3 is 18 residues long. The CDR3 sequence: CASSWTGLKSTAGNTIYF. The CDR3 DNA follows: TGTGCCAGCAGCTGGACAGGGCTTAAGTCTACGGCGGGAAACACCATATATTTT.

The chain couples TRBV19 to TRBJ2-7, with TRBD2 identical over 12 bases. Germline V lookup: CDR1 LNHDA, CDR2 SQIVND (reference sequence). The trim removed 5 bases at V and 1 base at J, leaving 3 bases unmatched. The CDR3 length is 15 residues. The CDR3, as DNA: TGTGCCAGTAGTGTCACTAGCGGGAGGTCCTACGAGCAGTACTTC. It is translated as CASSVTSGRSYEQYF.

This clone was seen a few times. The V gene is TRBV10-1, the J gene TRBJ2-4, with TRBD1 as a possible D gene (6 bases). The CDR3 runs 14 residues. Trimming shortened V by 0 bases and J by 5 bases, and 8 bases separated the two germline ends. Looked up from germline, CDR1 is WNHNN and CDR2 is SYGVQD (reference sequence). CDR3 in DNA: TGCGCCAGCAGTGAGTCGGGACACGAAAACATTCAGTACTTC. This translates into CASSESGHENIQYF.

This chain joins TRBV5-1 and TRBJ1-5; 12 nucleotides align to TRBD1. V lost 4 bases, J lost 9 bases, and 5 bases stayed unmatched. The CDR3 loop spans 14 amino acids. Germline lookup yields CDR1 SGHRS and CDR2 YFSETQ. CDR3 DNA sequence: TGCGCCAGCAGCGTCGGGACAGGGGGCTTGCCCCAGCATTTT. Residues: CASSVGTGGLPQHF.

The chain combines TRBV9 with TRBJ1-2; TRBD1 agrees at 10 bases. CDR1 is SGDLS and CDR2 is YYNGEE in the germline V gene. CDR3 size: 12 residues. The V gene end was trimmed by 7 bases and the J gene end by 7 bases; junction bases not matched to a gene: 4. CDR3 sequence (DNA): TGTGCCAGCCGGGACAGGGGAGCTGGCTACACCTTC. Protein: CASRDRGAGYTF.

The chain links TRBV11-2 to TRBJ2-6; possibly TRBD2 for D (5 bases). The CDR3 consists of 17 residues. The germline V and J ends were trimmed by 5 bases and 1 base, with 15 bases remaining between them. CDR1 and CDR2 from the germline V gene are SGHAT and FQNNGV. CDR3 in DNA: TGTGCCAGCAGCCCTAGTTACGAGGGTTCTGGGGCCAACGTCCTGACTTTC. This translates into CASSPSYEGSGANVLTF.

The V call is TRBV11-2, the J call TRBJ2-5, with 7 bases matching TRBD2. CDR3 length: 12 amino acids. Germline-derived CDR1 and CDR2 are SGHAT and FQNNGV. Losses at the gene ends were 1 base for V and 9 bases for J; bases not matched to a gene: 2. The CDR3 is CASSLGEGAQYF. The CDR3 nucleotides read TGTGCCAGCAGCTTAGGGGAGGGCGCCCAGTACTTC.

This chain uses TRBV15 with TRBJ1-4; 10 positions agree with TRBD1. The CDR3 is made up of 17 amino acids. Germline V lookup: CDR1 LNHNV, CDR2 YYDKDF (reference sequence). The V gene end was trimmed by 1 base and the J gene end by 4 bases; junction bases not matched to a gene: 6. The CDR3 spells CATSRGGGQGGNEKLFF. CDR3 in DNA: TGTGCCACCAGCAGAGGGGGCGGACAGGGGGGTAATGAAAAACTGTTTTTT.

This clone has just a few counts. The chain carries TRBV28 and TRBJ1-5, with TRBD1 matching over 9 bases. CDR3 length: 15 amino acids. The germline CDR1 and CDR2 sequences are MDHEN and SYDVKM. With 3 bases clipped from V and 7 bases from J, the junction kept 7 bases outside the gene matches. Written as DNA, the CDR3 is TGTGCCAGCAGTTTGGGGACAGGGAATGTACAGCCCCAGCATTTT. Translation: CASSLGTGNVQPQHF. Full variable domain (missing parts from reference TRBV28 and TRBJ1-5): DVKVTQSSRYLVKRTGEKVFLECVQDMDHENMFWYRQDPGLGLRLIYFSYDVKMKEKGDIPEGYSVSREKKERFSLILESASTNQTSMYLCASSLGTGNVQPQHFGDGTRLSIL.

CDR3 in amino acids: CASSLSPGTVSSYEQYF. The CDR3 DNA reads TGCGCCAGCAGCTTGAGTCCTGGGACAGTGAGCTCCTACGAGCAGTACTTC. The chain employs TRBV5-1 and TRBJ2-7; 7 nucleotides agree with TRBD1. V dropped 1 base and J dropped 0; count of bases not matched to a gene: 10. Germline CDR1 is SGHRS and CDR2 is YFSETQ. This CDR3 is 17 amino acids long. The variable domain in full, with the rest retrieved from reference TRBV5-1 and TRBJ2-7, is KAGVTQTPRYLIKTRGQQVTLSCSPISGHRSVSWYQQTPGQGLQFLFEYFSETQRNKGNFPGRFSGRQFSNSRSEMNVSTLELGDSALYLCASSLSPGTVSSYEQYFGPGTRLTVT.

This chain joins TRBV19 and TRBJ2-7; 10 bases match TRBD2. Germline V gene lookup returns CDR1 LNHDA and CDR2 SQIVND (reference sequence). The CDR3 sequence is 15 residues long. V gave up 6 bases and J gave up 5 bases; unmatched junction bases: 10. This CDR3 is CASSGASGRPNEQYF. The CDR3 region has the DNA TGTGCCAGTAGCGGGGCTAGCGGGAGACCCAACGAGCAGTACTTC.

This clone was observed a few times. The genes are TRBV5-1 and TRBJ2-3; 10 bases line up with TRBD2. J gave up 4 bases and V 1 base, and 6 bases lay outside the gene matches. This CDR3 region has 16 residues. Germline CDR1 and CDR2: SGHRS and YFSETQ. CDR3 protein: CASSLYGLAGADTQYF. Here the CDR3 DNA reads TGCGCCAGCAGCTTGTATGGTCTAGCGGGAGCAGATACGCAGTATTTT.

The V and J genes are TRBV19 and TRBJ2-5; 7 bases align to TRBD2. The germline CDR1 and CDR2 sequences are LNHDA and SQIVND (reference sequence). V dropped 7 bases and J dropped 5; count of bases not matched to a gene: 10. The length of the CDR3 is 14 residues. The chain's CDR3 is CASNQRGRLETQYF. The CDR3 coding sequence is TGTGCCAGTAATCAGCGGGGCCGCCTCGAGACCCAGTACTTC.

V gene TRBV27 combines with J gene TRBJ2-3, with a weak D call TRBD1 (6 bases). V was cut by 11 bases and J by 0 bases, with 15 bases left in between. This CDR3 spans 14 amino acids. From germline, CDR1 is MNHEY and CDR2 SMNVEV (reference sequence). CDR3: CAPFRDKSTDTQYF. The CDR3 DNA is TGTGCCCCCTTCCGGGACAAAAGCACAGATACGCAGTATTTT.

The rearrangement joins TRBV5-1 to TRBJ2-1, with TRBD2 identical over 8 bases. This CDR3 has 15 amino acids. The V gene end was trimmed by 6 bases and the J gene end by 5 bases; junction bases not matched to a gene: 10. Germline values: CDR1 SGHRS, CDR2 YFSETQ. CDR3 sequence reads: CASTLPLAGNNEQFF. In nucleotides, the CDR3 is TGCGCCAGCACCCTACCGTTAGCGGGAAACAATGAGCAGTTCTTC. Filled out from reference TRBV5-1 and TRBJ2-1, the complete variable domain reads KAGVTQTPRYLIKTRGQQVTLSCSPISGHRSVSWYQQTPGQGLQFLFEYFSETQRNKGNFPGRFSGRQFSNSRSEMNVSTLELGDSALYLCASTLPLAGNNEQFFGPGTRLTVL.

The V call is TRBV6-1, the J call TRBJ1-5; D call uncertain. V lost 2 bases and J 5 bases, leaving 4 bases between the germline ends. The CDR3 totals 12 residues. Germline CDR1 is MNHNS and CDR2 is SASEGT. CDR3 sequence (DNA): TGTGCCAGCAGTGAATCAGATCAGCCCCAGCATTTT. This encodes CASSESDQPQHF.

The rearrangement uses TRBV7-8 and TRBJ2-2; 7 nucleotides line up with TRBD2. Germline CDR1 and CDR2: SGHVS and FQNEAQ. This CDR3 has 13 residues. Losses at the gene ends were 3 bases for V and 6 bases for J; bases not matched to a gene: 1. DNA of the CDR3: TGTGCCAGCAGCTTTGGGGGGGCCGGGGAGCTGTTTTTT. As protein: CASSFGGAGELFF.

Here the CDR3 reads CASSLAGQANQETQYF. The CDR3 DNA is TGCGCCAGCAGCTTGGCCGGACAGGCGAACCAAGAGACCCAGTACTTC. The chain joins TRBV5-1 to TRBJ2-5; 7 nucleotides line up with TRBD1. The CDR3 has 16 amino acids. Germline CDR1 SGHRS, CDR2 YFSETQ. After removal of 0 bases from V and 0 bases from J, the junction contained 5 bases not matched to a gene.

In this sample, this clone turned up once. The rearrangement uses TRBV11-3 and TRBJ2-3, with D hard to call. Trimming stripped 3 bases from V and 0 bases from J, with 7 bases between. The CDR3 is made up of 14 amino acids. Germline CDR1 and CDR2: SGHNT and YENEEA. CDR3 DNA: TGTGCCAGCAGCTTGGGCCCGAGCACAGATACGCAGTATTTT. This encodes CASSLGPSTDTQYF.

CDR3 DNA sequence: TGTGCCATCAGCCGACAGACAGGGGACTCCTACAATGAGCAGTTCTTC. Translated: CAISRQTGDSYNEQFF. V is TRBV10-3 and J is TRBJ2-1; 8 bases align to TRBD1. This CDR3 contains 16 residues. Germline CDR1 ENHRY, CDR2 SYGVKD. V shed 6 bases and J 0 bases; nucleotides not matched to a gene: 7.

This sequence joins TRBV4-1 and TRBJ2-4; 13 bases map to TRBD2. The CDR3 covers 17 residues. The ends lost 3 bases at V and 2 bases at J; junction bases unmatched: 4. Germline CDR1 is MGHRA and CDR2 is YSYEKL. The CDR3 DNA reads as TGCGCCAGCAGCCAGGGACTAGCGGGACCGTCCAAAAACATTCAGTACTTC. Encoded protein: CASSQGLAGPSKNIQYF.

The chain combines TRBV27 with TRBJ2-7; D unclear. Trimming pared 5 bases from V and 0 bases from J, leaving 5 bases between. The CDR3 loop spans 12 amino acids. The V gene's germline CDR1 is MNHEY and CDR2 SMNVEV (reference sequence). The CDR3 DNA is TGTGCCAGCAGTCCCAGCTCCTACGAGCAGTACTTC. Protein product: CASSPSSYEQYF.

Regarding this clone: Compared with germline, one end of the junction differs, possibly owing to a read error. The V gene is TRBV27, the J gene TRBJ2-3; 9 nucleotides line up with TRBD2. Germline values: CDR1 MNHEY, CDR2 SMNVEV (reference sequence). CDR3 length: 15 amino acids. CDR3: CASSFRREGTDAQYF. In DNA form, the CDR3 reads TGTGCCAGCAGTTTCCGGCGGGAGGGCACAGATGCGCAGTATTTT.

This chain's CDR3 is CASSLAGQGYNEQFF. CDR3 bases: TGCGCCAGCAGCTTGGCGGGACAGGGATACAATGAGCAGTTCTTC. The V and J genes are TRBV5-1 and TRBJ2-1; TRBD1 matches at 9 bases. Germline CDR1 SGHRS, CDR2 YFSETQ. The CDR3 is 15 residues long. The V gene end was trimmed by 0 bases and the J gene end by 4 bases; junction bases not matched to a gene: 2. The whole variable domain, remainder taken from reference TRBV5-1 and TRBJ2-1, is KAGVTQTPRYLIKTRGQQVTLSCSPISGHRSVSWYQQTPGQGLQFLFEYFSETQRNKGNFPGRFSGRQFSNSRSEMNVSTLELGDSALYLCASSLAGQGYNEQFFGPGTRLTVL.